These 18 T cell receptor beta chains were sequenced from one sample in a study of T cell responses to AZD1222 COVID-19 vaccine. Assay: immunoSEQ multiplex PCR; the TCRdb copy retains only in-frame clones and omits some. Counted here are about 140,000 clones, approximately 95% occurring once; the ten biggest clones make up more than 0.85%. The source was peripheral blood, collected on day 0 of MenACWY control vaccination. These receptors were taken from an adult in good health.

The chain has TRBV10-3 and TRBJ1-3, with 8 bases identical to TRBD1. Germline loops: CDR1 ENHRY, CDR2 SYGVKD. J lost 8 bases, V lost 7 bases, and 10 bases had no gene match. This CDR3 region has 14 residues. CDR3: CAIKGQGAPDTIYF. CDR3 bases: TGTGCCATCAAGGGGCAGGGGGCACCGGACACCATATATTTT.

This rearrangement joins TRBV14 to TRBJ1-5; D uncertain. The germline CDR1 and CDR2 sequences are SGHDN and FVKESK. Trimming removed 4 bases at V and 1 base at J, with 8 bases between. The CDR3 spans 14 residues. The CDR3 region has the DNA TGTGCCAGCAGCCGGTTAGGGAGCAATCAGCCCCAGCATTTT. Its translation: CASSRLGSNQPQHF.

This clone came up a few times. This sequence joins TRBV19 and TRBJ2-4; 7 bases align to TRBD2. This CDR3 has 13 amino acids. Germline V lookup: CDR1 LNHDA, CDR2 SQIVND (reference sequence). The ends lost 3 bases at V and 11 bases at J; junction bases unmatched: 7. The CDR3 protein is CASSIRGTIFQYF. CDR3 bases: TGTGCCAGTAGTATTCGAGGGACTATCTTTCAGTACTTC.

This clone has just one count. The chain uses TRBV28 and TRBJ1-4; no clear D gene. Germline V gene data show CDR1 as MDHEN and CDR2 as SYDVKM. With 4 bases removed from V and 7 bases from J, the gap between germline ends came to 10 bases. This CDR3 is built from 13 residues. CDR3 coding DNA: TGTGCCAGCAGTTACGGGCAAGGTGAAAAACTGTTTTTT. Translated: CASSYGQGEKLFF.

The CDR3 protein is CASSPKTGTVGTEAFF. CDR3 nucleotide sequence: TGTGCCAGCAGCCCAAAGACAGGGACAGTTGGCACTGAAGCTTTCTTT. This sequence joins TRBV7-2 and TRBJ1-1; 7 positions agree with TRBD1. J was trimmed by 4 bases and V by 5 bases; bases with no gene match: 13. The CDR3 consists of 16 residues. Germline assignment: CDR1 SGHTA and CDR2 FQGNSA. Using reference TRBV7-2 and TRBJ1-1 for the parts outside the CDR3, the full variable domain is GAGVSQSPSNKVTEKGKDVELRCDPISGHTALYWYRQSLGQGLEFLIYFQGNSAPDKSGLPSDRFSAERTGGSVSTLTIQRTQQEDSAVYLCASSPKTGTVGTEAFFGQGTRLTVV.

J is TRBJ1-6 and V is TRBV2, with D maybe TRBD1 (5 bases). From germline, CDR1 is SNHLY and CDR2 FYNNEI. Trimming took 2 bases from V and 8 from J, leaving 7 bases between them. This CDR3 has 13 residues. The CDR3 protein is CASSETGDSPLHF. CDR3 DNA: TGTGCCAGCAGTGAAACAGGTGATTCACCCCTCCACTTT.

The chain joins TRBV24-1 to TRBJ2-1; 7 nucleotides align to TRBD2. CDR1 is KGHDR and CDR2 is SFDVKD in the germline V gene. V lost 6 bases and J lost 0; bases outside the gene matches: 7. There are 16 residues in the CDR3. The DNA of the CDR3 is TGTGCCACCAGTATAAGCGGGAAGAGCTCCTACAATGAGCAGTTCTTC. As protein: CATSISGKSSYNEQFF.

The V gene is TRBV10-3, the J gene TRBJ2-7; D is uncertain. CDR1 and CDR2 from the germline V gene are ENHRY and SYGVKD. Trimming took off 8 bases at V and 0 bases at J, with 14 bases between the two ends. The CDR3 runs to 14 residues. CDR3 sequence reads: CAISQAPSSYEQYF. The CDR3 region has the DNA TGTGCCATCTCTCAAGCGCCTAGCTCCTACGAGCAGTACTTC.

The rearrangement joins TRBV6-6 to TRBJ1-2; TRBD1 matches at 8 bases. CDR3 size: 18 residues. Germline V gene lookup returns CDR1 MNHNY and CDR2 SVGAGI (reference sequence). J lost 4 bases, V lost 5 bases, and 18 bases had no gene match. The CDR3 spells CASSPLFGQGAFFYGYTF. Here the CDR3 DNA reads TGTGCCAGCAGTCCGCTTTTCGGGCAGGGGGCTTTTTTCTATGGCTACACCTTC.

The V and J genes are TRBV5-4 and TRBJ1-1; TRBD1 might be the D (5 bases). The CDR3 is 14 residues long. Trimming removed 0 bases at V and 3 bases at J, with 9 bases between. CDR1 is SGHNT, CDR2 YYREEE, per germline (reference sequence). In DNA, the CDR3 is TGTGCCAGCAGCTTGGCGGGGGTTGACACTGAAGCTTTCTTT. Translated: CASSLAGVDTEAFF.

The chain carries TRBV5-1 and TRBJ2-5, with 9 bases lining up with TRBD1. CDR3 size: 16 residues. CDR1 is SGHRS and CDR2 is YFSETQ in the germline V gene. V was pared by 0 bases and J by 5 bases, with 8 bases of the junction left unmatched. The DNA of the CDR3 is TGCGCCAGCAGCTTGGTCCAGCCCGGACAGGGGGAGACCCAGTACTTC. Protein product: CASSLVQPGQGETQYF. Full variable domain (rest looked up from reference TRBV5-1 and TRBJ2-5): KAGVTQTPRYLIKTRGQQVTLSCSPISGHRSVSWYQQTPGQGLQFLFEYFSETQRNKGNFPGRFSGRQFSNSRSEMNVSTLELGDSALYLCASSLVQPGQGETQYFGPGTRLLVL.

This clone was seen only a few times. The rearrangement uses TRBV9 and TRBJ1-1; 8 bases line up with TRBD1. CDR3 length: 13 residues. Germline assignment: CDR1 SGDLS and CDR2 YYNGEE. The V segment lost 4 bases and the J segment 4 bases; nucleotides outside the gene matches: 3. CDR3: CASSFGTGTEAFF. The CDR3 DNA sequence: TGTGCCAGCAGCTTCGGGACAGGCACTGAAGCTTTCTTT.

The V call is TRBV4-1, the J call TRBJ1-3; D is unclear. The CDR3 contains 13 residues. Trimming took 1 base from V and 7 from J, leaving 8 bases between them. Per germline, CDR1 MGHRA and CDR2 YSYEKL. The CDR3 DNA sequence: TGCGCCAGCAGCCAAGGGCCATGGAACACCATATATTTT. Protein: CASSQGPWNTIYF.

The V gene is TRBV5-1, the J gene TRBJ1-1, with D uncertain. V was pared by 4 bases and J by 3 bases, with 10 bases between. Germline assignment: CDR1 SGHRS and CDR2 YFSETQ. This CDR3 has 13 amino acids. Written as DNA, the CDR3 is TGCGCCAGCAGCCGTATGGAGGACACTGAAGCTTTCTTT. Translated, it gives CASSRMEDTEAFF.

The chain employs TRBV5-6 and TRBJ1-6; D perhaps matches TRBD1 (5 bases). Per the germline V gene, CDR1 is SGHDT and CDR2 is YYEEEE. The CDR3 is 14 residues long. Trimming removed 0 bases at V and 6 bases at J, with 7 bases between. The CDR3 loop is CASSLAQGNSPLHF. DNA of the CDR3: TGTGCCAGCAGCTTGGCCCAGGGTAATTCACCCCTCCACTTT.

V and J are TRBV5-6 and TRBJ1-2, with D maybe TRBD1 (5 bases). The V end was cut by 0 bases, the J end by 9 bases, with 15 bases between. The CDR3 runs to 14 residues. Germline V lookup: CDR1 SGHDT, CDR2 YYEEEE. The CDR3 DNA reads as TGTGCCAGCAGCTTGGGGCCCCCGGGGGGAAGCTACACCTTC. Encoded protein: CASSLGPPGGSYTF.

V is TRBV11-2 and J is TRBJ2-6; D is ambiguous. V lost 3 bases, J lost 4 bases, and 4 bases lay in between. From germline, CDR1 is SGHAT and CDR2 FQNNGV. The CDR3 sequence is 13 residues long. DNA for the CDR3: TGTGCCAGCAGCTTGATGGGGGCCAACGTCCTGACTTTC. As protein: CASSLMGANVLTF.

The rearrangement uses TRBV4-2 and TRBJ2-7; TRBD1 agrees at 8 bases. Germline V CDR1 and CDR2: LGHNA, YNFKEQ. The CDR3 is 14 residues long. Trimming at V came to 4 bases and at J to 6 bases, leaving 8 bases not matched to a gene. The CDR3 region is CASSRRTGTGEQYF. The CDR3 nucleotides read TGTGCCAGCAGCCGCAGAACCGGGACAGGCGAGCAGTACTTC.